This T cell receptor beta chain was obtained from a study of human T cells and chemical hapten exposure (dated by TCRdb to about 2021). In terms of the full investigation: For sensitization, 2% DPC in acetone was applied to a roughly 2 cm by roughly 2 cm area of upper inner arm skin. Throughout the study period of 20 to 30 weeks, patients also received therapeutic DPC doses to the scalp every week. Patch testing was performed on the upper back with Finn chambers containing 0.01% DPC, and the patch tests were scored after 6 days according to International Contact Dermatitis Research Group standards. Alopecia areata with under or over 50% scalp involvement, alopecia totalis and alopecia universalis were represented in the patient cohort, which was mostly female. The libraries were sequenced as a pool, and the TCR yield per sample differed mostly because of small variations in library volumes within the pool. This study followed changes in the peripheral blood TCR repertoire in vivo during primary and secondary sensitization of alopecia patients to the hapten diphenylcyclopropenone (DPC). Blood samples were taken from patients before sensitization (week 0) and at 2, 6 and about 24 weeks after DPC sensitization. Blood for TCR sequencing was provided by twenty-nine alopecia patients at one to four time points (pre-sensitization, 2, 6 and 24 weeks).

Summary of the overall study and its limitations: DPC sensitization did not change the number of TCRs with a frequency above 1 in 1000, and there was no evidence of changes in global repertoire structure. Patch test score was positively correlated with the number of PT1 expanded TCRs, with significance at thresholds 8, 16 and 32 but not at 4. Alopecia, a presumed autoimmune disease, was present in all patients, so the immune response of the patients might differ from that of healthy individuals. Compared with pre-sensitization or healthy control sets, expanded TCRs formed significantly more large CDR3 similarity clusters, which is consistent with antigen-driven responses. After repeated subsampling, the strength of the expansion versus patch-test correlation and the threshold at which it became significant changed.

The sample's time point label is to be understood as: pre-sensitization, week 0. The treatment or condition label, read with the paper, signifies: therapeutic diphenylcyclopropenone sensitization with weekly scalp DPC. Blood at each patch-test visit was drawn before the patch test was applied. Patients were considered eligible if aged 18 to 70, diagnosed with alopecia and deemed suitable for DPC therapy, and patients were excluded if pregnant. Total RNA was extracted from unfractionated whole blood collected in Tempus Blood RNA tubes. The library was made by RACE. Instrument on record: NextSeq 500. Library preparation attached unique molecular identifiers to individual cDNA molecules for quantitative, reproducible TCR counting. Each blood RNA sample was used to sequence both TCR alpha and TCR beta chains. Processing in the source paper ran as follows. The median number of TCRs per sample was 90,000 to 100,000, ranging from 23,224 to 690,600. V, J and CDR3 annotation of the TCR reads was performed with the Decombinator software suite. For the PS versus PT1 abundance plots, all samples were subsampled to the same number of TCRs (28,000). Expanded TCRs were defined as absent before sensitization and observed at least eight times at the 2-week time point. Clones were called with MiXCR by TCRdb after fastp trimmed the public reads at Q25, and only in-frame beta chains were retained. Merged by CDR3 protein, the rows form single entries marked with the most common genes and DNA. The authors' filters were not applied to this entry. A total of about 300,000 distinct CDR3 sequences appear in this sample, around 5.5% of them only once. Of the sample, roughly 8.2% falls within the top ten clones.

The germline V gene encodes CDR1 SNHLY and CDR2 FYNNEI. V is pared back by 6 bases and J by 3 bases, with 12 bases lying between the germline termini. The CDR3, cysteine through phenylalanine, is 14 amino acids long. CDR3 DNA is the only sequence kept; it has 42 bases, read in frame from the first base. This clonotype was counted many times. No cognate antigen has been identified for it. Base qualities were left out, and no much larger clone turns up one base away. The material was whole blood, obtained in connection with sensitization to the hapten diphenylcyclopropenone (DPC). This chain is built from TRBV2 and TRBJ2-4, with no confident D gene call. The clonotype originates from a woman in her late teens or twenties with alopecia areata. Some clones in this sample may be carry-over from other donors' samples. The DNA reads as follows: TGTGCCAGCAGGGTGGAAACCGGCAAAAACATTCAGTACTTC. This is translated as CASRVETGKNIQYF.